This TCR beta chain was identified in a study of T cells of healthy individuals. In this sample, this clonotype turned up a few times. The CDR3 spans 15 residues. CDR1 SGHTA and CDR2 FQGTGA come from the germline V gene. Trimming stripped 1 base from V and 0 bases from J, with 8 bases between. Using its own MiXCR run on the 5' RACE reads, TCRdb lists one record per CDR3 protein. The table has 85,000 to 100,000 distinct CDR3 sequences, approximately 16% seen once. The sequence came from a human donor in good health. V is TRBV7-3 and J is TRBJ2-3, with a possible D match to TRBD2 (5 bases). CDR3 sequence: CASSLSPSSTDTQYF. DNA of the CDR3: TGTGCCAGCAGCTTAAGTCCTAGCAGCACAGATACGCAGTATTTT.